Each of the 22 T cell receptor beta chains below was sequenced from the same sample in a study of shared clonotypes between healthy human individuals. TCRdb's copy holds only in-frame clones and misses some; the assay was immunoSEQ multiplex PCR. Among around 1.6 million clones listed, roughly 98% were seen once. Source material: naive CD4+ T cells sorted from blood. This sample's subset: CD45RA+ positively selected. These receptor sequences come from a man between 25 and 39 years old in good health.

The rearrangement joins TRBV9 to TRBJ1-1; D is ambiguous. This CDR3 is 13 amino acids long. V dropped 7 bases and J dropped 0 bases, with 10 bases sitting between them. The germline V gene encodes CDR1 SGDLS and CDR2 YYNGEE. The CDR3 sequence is CASGISMNTEAFF. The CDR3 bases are TGTGCCAGCGGCATTAGCATGAACACTGAAGCTTTCTTT. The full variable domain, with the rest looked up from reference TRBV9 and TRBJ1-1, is DSGVTQTPKHLITATGQRVTLRCSPRSGDLSVYWYQQSLDQGLQFLIQYYNGEERAKGNILERFSAQQFPDLHSELNLSSLELGDSALYFCASGISMNTEAFFGQGTRLTVV.

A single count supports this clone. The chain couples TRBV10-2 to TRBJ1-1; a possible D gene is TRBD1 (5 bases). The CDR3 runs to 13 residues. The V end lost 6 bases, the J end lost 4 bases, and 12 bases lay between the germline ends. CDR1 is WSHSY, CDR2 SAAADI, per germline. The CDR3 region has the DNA TGCGCCAGCAGGGGACGCATCGGCACTGAAGCTTTCTTT. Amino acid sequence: CASRGRIGTEAFF.

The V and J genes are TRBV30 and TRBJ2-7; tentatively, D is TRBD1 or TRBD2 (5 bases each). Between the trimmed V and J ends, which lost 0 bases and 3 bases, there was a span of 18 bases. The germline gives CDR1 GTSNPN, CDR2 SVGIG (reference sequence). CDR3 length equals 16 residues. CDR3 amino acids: CAWSVPGTITIYEQYF. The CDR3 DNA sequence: TGTGCCTGGAGTGTACCCGGGACCATTACCATCTACGAGCAGTACTTC.

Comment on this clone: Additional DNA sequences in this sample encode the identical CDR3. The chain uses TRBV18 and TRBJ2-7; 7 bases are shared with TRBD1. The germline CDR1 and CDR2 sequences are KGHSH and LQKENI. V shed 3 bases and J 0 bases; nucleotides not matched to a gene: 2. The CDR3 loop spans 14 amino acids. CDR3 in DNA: TGTGCCAGCTCACCGGGACAGAGCTCCTACGAGCAGTACTTC. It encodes CASSPGQSSYEQYF.

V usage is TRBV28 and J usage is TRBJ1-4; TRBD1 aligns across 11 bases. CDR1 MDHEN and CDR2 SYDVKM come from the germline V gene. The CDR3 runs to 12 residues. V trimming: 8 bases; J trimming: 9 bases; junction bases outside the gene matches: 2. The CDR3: CASGTGGKKLFF. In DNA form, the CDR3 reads TGTGCCAGCGGGACAGGGGGGAAAAAACTGTTTTTT.

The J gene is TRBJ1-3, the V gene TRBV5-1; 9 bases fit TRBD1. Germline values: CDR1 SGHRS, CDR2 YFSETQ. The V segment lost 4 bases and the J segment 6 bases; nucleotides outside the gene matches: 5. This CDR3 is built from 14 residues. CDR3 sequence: CASSPTGGENTIYF. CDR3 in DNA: TGCGCCAGCAGCCCGACAGGGGGGGAAAACACCATATATTTT.

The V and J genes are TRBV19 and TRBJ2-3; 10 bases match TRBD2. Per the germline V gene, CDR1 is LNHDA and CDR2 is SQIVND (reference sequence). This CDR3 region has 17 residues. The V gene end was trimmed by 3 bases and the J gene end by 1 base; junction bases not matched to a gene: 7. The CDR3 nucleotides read TGTGCCAGTAGTATCTCTAGCGGGAGTGTTGGCACAGATACGCAGTATTTT. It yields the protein CASSISSGSVGTDTQYF. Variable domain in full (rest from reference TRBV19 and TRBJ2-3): DGGITQSPKYLFRKEGQNVTLSCEQNLNHDAMYWYRQDPGQGLRLIYYSQIVNDFQKGDIAEGYSVSREKKESFPLTVTSAQKNPTAFYLCASSISSGSVGTDTQYFGPGTRLTVL.

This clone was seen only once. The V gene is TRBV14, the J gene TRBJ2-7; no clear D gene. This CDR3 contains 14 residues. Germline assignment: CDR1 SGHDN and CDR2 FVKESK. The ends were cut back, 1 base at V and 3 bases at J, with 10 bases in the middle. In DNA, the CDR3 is TGTGCCAGCAGCCAAGTCGGGTCTCTCTACGAGCAGTACTTC. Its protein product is CASSQVGSLYEQYF.

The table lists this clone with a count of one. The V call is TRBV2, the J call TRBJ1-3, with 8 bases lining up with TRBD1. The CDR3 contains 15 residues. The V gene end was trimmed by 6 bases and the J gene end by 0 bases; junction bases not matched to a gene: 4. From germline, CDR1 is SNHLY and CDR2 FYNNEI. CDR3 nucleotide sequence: TGTGCCAGCAGGGGACAGGTCAACTCTGGAAACACCATATATTTT. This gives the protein CASRGQVNSGNTIYF.

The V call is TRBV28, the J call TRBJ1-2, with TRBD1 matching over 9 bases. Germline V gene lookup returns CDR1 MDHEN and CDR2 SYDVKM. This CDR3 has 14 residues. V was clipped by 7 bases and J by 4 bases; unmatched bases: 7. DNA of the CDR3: TGTGCCAGCATAAAAACAGGGGGCGCCTATGGCTACACCTTC. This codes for CASIKTGGAYGYTF.

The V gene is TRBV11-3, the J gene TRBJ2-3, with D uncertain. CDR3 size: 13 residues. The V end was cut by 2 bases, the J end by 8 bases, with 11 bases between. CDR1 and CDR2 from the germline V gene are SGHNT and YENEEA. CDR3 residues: CASSLFADGTQYF. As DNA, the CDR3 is TGTGCCAGCAGCTTATTTGCCGATGGTACGCAGTATTTT.

This chain's CDR3 is CAWSPGQGGDTGELFF. CDR3 sequence (DNA): TGTGCCTGGAGCCCCGGACAGGGTGGAGACACCGGGGAGCTGTTTTTT. The chain couples TRBV30 to TRBJ2-2; 8 bases fit TRBD1. CDR3 length equals 16 residues. V lost 3 bases and J lost 3; bases outside the gene matches: 9. Germline CDR1 and CDR2: GTSNPN and SVGIG (reference sequence). The full variable domain, in which reference TRBV30 and TRBJ2-2 provide the parts outside the CDR3, is SQTIHQWPATLVQPVGSPLSLECTVEGTSNPNLYWYRQAAGRGLQLLFYSVGIGQISSEVPQNLSASRPQDRQFILSSKKLLLSDSGFYLCAWSPGQGGDTGELFFGEGSRLTVL.

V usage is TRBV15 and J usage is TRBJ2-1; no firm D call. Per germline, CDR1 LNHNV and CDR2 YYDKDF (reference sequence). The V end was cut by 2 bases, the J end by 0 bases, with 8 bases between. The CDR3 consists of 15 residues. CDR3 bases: TGTGCCACCAGCAGACCAGAAGTCTCCTACAATGAGCAGTTCTTC. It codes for CATSRPEVSYNEQFF.

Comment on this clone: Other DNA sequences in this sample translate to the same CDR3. In DNA form, the CDR3 reads TGTGCCTGGAGTGTACGAGGAAATGAGCAGTTCTTC. Encoded protein: CAWSVRGNEQFF. The J gene is TRBJ2-1, the V gene TRBV30; D unresolved. This CDR3 is 12 amino acids long. V dropped 0 bases and J dropped 7 bases, with 7 bases sitting between them. CDR1 is GTSNPN, CDR2 SVGIG, per germline (reference sequence).

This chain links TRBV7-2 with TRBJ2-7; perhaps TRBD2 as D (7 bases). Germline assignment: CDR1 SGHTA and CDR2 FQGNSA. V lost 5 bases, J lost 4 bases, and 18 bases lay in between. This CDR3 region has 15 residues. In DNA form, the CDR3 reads TGTGCCAGCAGCGCCCCTCGGGGGGCCGGGTACGAGCAGTACTTC. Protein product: CASSAPRGAGYEQYF.

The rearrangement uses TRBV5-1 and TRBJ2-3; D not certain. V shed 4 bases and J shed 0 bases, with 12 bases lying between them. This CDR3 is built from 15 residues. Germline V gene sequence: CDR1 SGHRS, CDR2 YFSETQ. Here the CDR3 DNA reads TGCGCCAGCAGCCCCCGGCCGGGTAGCACAGATACGCAGTATTTT. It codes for CASSPRPGSTDTQYF.

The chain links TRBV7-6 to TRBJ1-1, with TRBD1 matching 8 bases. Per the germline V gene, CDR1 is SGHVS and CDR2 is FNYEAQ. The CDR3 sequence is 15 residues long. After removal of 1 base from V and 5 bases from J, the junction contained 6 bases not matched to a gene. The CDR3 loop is CASSLGTGFWTEAFF. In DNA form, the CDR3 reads TGTGCCAGCAGCTTAGGGACAGGGTTTTGGACTGAAGCTTTCTTT. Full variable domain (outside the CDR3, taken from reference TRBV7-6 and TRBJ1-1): GAGVSQSPRYKVTKRGQDVALRCDPISGHVSLYWYRQALGQGPEFLTYFNYEAQQDKSGLPNDRFSAERPEGSISTLTIQRTEQRDSAMYRCASSLGTGFWTEAFFGQGTRLTVV.

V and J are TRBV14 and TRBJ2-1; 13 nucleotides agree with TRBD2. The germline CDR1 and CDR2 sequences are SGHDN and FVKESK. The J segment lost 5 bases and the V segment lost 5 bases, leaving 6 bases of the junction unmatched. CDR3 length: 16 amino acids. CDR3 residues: CASSFWTSGSHNEQFF. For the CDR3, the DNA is TGTGCCAGCAGCTTCTGGACTAGCGGGAGTCACAATGAGCAGTTCTTC.

The CDR3 sequence: CASSNERTSRSDTQYF. As DNA, the CDR3 is TGTGCCAGCAGCAATGAACGGACTAGTAGGTCAGATACGCAGTATTTT. V is TRBV7-2 and J is TRBJ2-3; 7 bases line up with TRBD2. This CDR3 is 16 amino acids long. Germline V gives CDR1 SGHTA, CDR2 FQGNSA. The junction had 12 bases not matched to a gene; V was cut back by 5 bases and J by 4 bases.

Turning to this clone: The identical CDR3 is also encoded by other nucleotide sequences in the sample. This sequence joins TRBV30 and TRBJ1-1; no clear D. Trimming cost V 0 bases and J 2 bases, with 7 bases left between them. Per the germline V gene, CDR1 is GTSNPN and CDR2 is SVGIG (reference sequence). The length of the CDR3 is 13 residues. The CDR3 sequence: CAWSVGLNTEAFF. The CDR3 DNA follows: TGTGCCTGGAGTGTTGGTCTCAACACTGAAGCTTTCTTT.

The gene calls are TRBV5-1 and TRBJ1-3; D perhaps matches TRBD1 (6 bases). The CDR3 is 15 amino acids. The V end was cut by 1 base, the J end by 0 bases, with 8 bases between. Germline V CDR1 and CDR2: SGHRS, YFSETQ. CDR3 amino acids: CASSLQGHSGNTIYF. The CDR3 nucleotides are TGCGCCAGCAGCTTGCAGGGACACTCTGGAAACACCATATATTTT.

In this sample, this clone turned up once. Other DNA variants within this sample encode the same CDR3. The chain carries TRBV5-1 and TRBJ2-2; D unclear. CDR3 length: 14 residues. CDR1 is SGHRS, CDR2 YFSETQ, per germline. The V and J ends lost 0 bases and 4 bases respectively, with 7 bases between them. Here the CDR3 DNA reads TGCGCCAGCAGCTTGGAGGGTTTCACCGGGGAGCTGTTTTTT. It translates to CASSLEGFTGELFF. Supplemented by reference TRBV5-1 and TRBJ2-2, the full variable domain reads KAGVTQTPRYLIKTRGQQVTLSCSPISGHRSVSWYQQTPGQGLQFLFEYFSETQRNKGNFPGRFSGRQFSNSRSEMNVSTLELGDSALYLCASSLEGFTGELFFGEGSRLTVL.